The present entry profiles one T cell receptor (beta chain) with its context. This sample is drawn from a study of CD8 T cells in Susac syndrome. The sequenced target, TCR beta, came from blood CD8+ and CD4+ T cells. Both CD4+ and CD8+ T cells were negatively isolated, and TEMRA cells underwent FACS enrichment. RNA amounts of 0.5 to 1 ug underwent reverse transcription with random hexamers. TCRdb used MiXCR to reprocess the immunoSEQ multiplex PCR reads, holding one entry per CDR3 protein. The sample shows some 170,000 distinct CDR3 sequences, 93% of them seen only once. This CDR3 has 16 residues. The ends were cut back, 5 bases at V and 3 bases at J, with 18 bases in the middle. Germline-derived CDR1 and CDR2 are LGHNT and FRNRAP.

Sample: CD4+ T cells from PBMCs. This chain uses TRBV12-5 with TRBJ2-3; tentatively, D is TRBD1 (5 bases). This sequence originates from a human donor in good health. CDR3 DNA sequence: TGTGCTAGTGGTCTTATAGAAGGGGTGAGAACAGATACGCAGTATTTT. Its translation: CASGLIEGVRTDTQYF.